Here is one TCR beta chain with its context. The germline gives CDR1 SGHVS, CDR2 FQNEAQ. The CDR3 spans 14 residues. Trimming removed 3 bases at V and 5 bases at J, with 10 bases between. Assay: immunoSEQ multiplex PCR; the TCRdb copy retains only in-frame clones and omits some. The sample includes around 62,000 clones, 88% seen only once; the top ten take around 10%. This sample was included in a study of PD-L1 blockade in urothelial cancer. Across the whole study: Blood samples contained a median about 150,000 T cells.

Described time point: peripheral blood 6 weeks after treatment start. Patients were diagnosed with urothelial carcinoma, either locally advanced or metastatic. Individual patients had between 1 and 8 samples, taken pretreatment and on-treatment. The sample in question was PBMCs, obtained around atezolizumab (anti-PD-L1) treatment. The chain carries TRBV7-8 and TRBJ2-2; D not resolved. The sequence came from a man aged 60 to 75 with urothelial cancer. This CDR3 is CASSFLDPTGELFF. The CDR3 region has the DNA TGTGCCAGCAGCTTTCTAGACCCTACCGGGGAGCTGTTTTTT. Filled out from reference TRBV7-8 and TRBJ2-2, the complete variable domain reads GAGVSQSPRYKVAKRGQDVALRCDPISGHVSLFWYQQALGQGPEFLTYFQNEAQLDKSGLPSDRFFAERPEGSVSTLKIQRTQQEDSAVYLCASSFLDPTGELFFGEGSRLTVL.